Below, 30 T cell receptor beta chains from the same sample are listed, as sequenced in a study of blood T cells in healthy people across ages. A second PCR, run for roughly 7 to 11 cycles, used a sample-barcoded 5' primer plus a J-beta primer mix. TCRdb reanalysed the 5' RACE reads using MiXCR and keeps one entry per CDR3 protein. There are 1.5 million to 2 million distinct CDR3 sequences in the sample; roughly 52% occur only once, and approximately 2.1% lies in the top ten. Material for sequencing was blood. These receptors all stem from a woman aged 40-49 years in good health.

The rearrangement joins TRBV5-1 to TRBJ2-3; D possibly uses TRBD1 or TRBD2 (6 bases each). V gave up 4 bases and J gave up 6 bases, with 18 bases separating them. This CDR3 is built from 15 residues. From germline, CDR1 is SGHRS and CDR2 YFSETQ. The CDR3: CASSPSAGTSDTQYF. In nucleotides, the CDR3 is TGCGCCAGCAGCCCCTCTGCGGGGACATCGGATACGCAGTATTTT.

The chain recombines TRBV7-9 with TRBJ1-2; D gene uncertain. This CDR3 has 14 residues. Trimming stripped 4 bases from V and 2 bases from J, with 11 bases between. In germline, CDR1 is SEHNR, CDR2 FQNEAQ (reference sequence). CDR3 protein: CASSSIQKNYGYTF. CDR3 in DNA: TGTGCCAGCAGCTCGATACAGAAAAACTATGGCTACACCTTC.

The chain links TRBV20-1 to TRBJ2-3; 7 nucleotides match TRBD1. The germline V gene encodes CDR1 DFQATT and CDR2 SNEGSKA (reference sequence). The CDR3 consists of 15 residues. V was clipped by 3 bases and J by 0 bases; unmatched bases: 6. DNA for the CDR3: TGCAGTGCTAGTTCTGGGACAGATAGCACAGATACGCAGTATTTT. Encoded protein: CSASSGTDSTDTQYF.

Only a few counts were recorded for this clonotype. The chain combines TRBV5-1 with TRBJ2-1, with 9 bases lining up with TRBD2. CDR3 length: 13 amino acids. Germline V CDR1 and CDR2: SGHRS, YFSETQ. The junction had 10 bases not matched to a gene; V was cut back by 5 bases and J by 13 bases. This CDR3 reads CASSLGGGANQFF. In DNA, the CDR3 is TGCGCCAGCAGTTTAGGCGGGGGGGCCAATCAGTTCTTC.

This clonotype has only one observation. CDR3 in DNA: TGTGCCAGCAGTCCGGACTTTGGGGTGAACACTGAAGCTTTCTTT. Translating it yields CASSPDFGVNTEAFF. The V gene is TRBV27, the J gene TRBJ1-1, with D uncertain. This CDR3 comprises 15 residues. Deletions cut 5 bases from V and 0 bases from J, with 13 bases between. Germline-derived CDR1 and CDR2 are MNHEY and SMNVEV (reference sequence).

This clonotype has just a few counts. The chain is built from TRBV28 and TRBJ2-7; TRBD2 is a possible D gene (6 bases). The V gene's germline CDR1 is MDHEN and CDR2 SYDVKM. The length of the CDR3 is 15 residues. The V and J ends lost 2 bases and 0 bases respectively, with 11 bases between them. The CDR3 bases are TGTGCCAGCAGTTTAAGGGACTCTCCCTCCTACGAGCAGTACTTC. This sequence encodes CASSLRDSPSYEQYF.

The chain carries TRBV20-1 and TRBJ2-7, with 9 bases fitting TRBD1. V shed 0 bases, J shed 3 bases, and the junction held 6 bases outside the gene matches. This CDR3 is 15 amino acids long. Germline V gene data show CDR1 as DFQATT and CDR2 as SNEGSKA (reference sequence). Written as DNA, the CDR3 is TGCAGTGCTAGAGATAACAGGGGGCGCATCTACGAGCAGTACTTC. Translation gives CSARDNRGRIYEQYF.

The V gene is TRBV7-2, the J gene TRBJ1-1, with unresolved D. Germline V CDR1 and CDR2: SGHTA, FQGNSA. V lost 1 base and J lost 2, with 14 bases in between. The CDR3 is made up of 16 amino acids. The CDR3 reads CASSLDFWGENTEAFF. CDR3 DNA: TGTGCCAGCAGCTTAGATTTCTGGGGTGAAAACACTGAAGCTTTCTTT.

The CDR3 DNA sequence: TGTGCCAGCAGAGGGGACGTTCGGGAACTGTTTTTT. As protein: CASRGDVRELFF. This chain uses TRBV28 with TRBJ1-4, with a tentative D call TRBD1 (5 bases). Trimming removed 6 bases at V and 12 bases at J, with 14 bases between. The germline V gene has CDR1 MDHEN and CDR2 SYDVKM. CDR3 length: 12 residues.

The chain employs TRBV12-3 or TRBV12-4 and TRBJ2-5; 7 positions match TRBD2. This CDR3 has 15 residues. With V trimmed by 5 bases and J by 0 bases, 6 bases remained unmatched. In DNA form, the CDR3 reads TGTGCCAGCAGTCCCGGGACTATTCACCAAGAGACCCAGTACTTC. Amino acid sequence: CASSPGTIHQETQYF.

V is TRBV4-3 and J is TRBJ2-1, with D unclear. V was clipped by 4 bases and J by 3 bases, with 13 bases between them. Germline V gene data show CDR1 as LGHNA and CDR2 as YSLEER. CDR3 length equals 15 residues. CDR3 nucleotides: TGCGCCAGCAGCCTTTCGGTGAAAAACTACAATGAGCAGTTCTTC. Translated: CASSLSVKNYNEQFF.

This rearrangement joins TRBV6-2 or TRBV6-3 to TRBJ2-1; 9 nucleotides line up with TRBD1. Germline V lookup: CDR1 MNHEY, CDR2 SVGEGT. This CDR3 comprises 15 residues. V shed 0 bases and J 13 bases; nucleotides not matched to a gene: 10. The CDR3 here is CASSYSTGGKETQFF. CDR3 nucleotides: TGTGCCAGCAGTTACTCGACAGGGGGGAAGGAGACCCAGTTCTTC.

The chain's CDR3 is CASSFQYGANVLTF. For the CDR3, the DNA is TGTGCCAGCAGTTTCCAGTACGGGGCCAACGTCCTGACTTTC. V usage is TRBV28 and J usage is TRBJ2-6; D ambiguous. Germline CDR1 is MDHEN and CDR2 is SYDVKM. The CDR3 extends over 14 amino acids. V shed 3 bases and J shed 4 bases, with 7 bases lying between them.

This rearrangement joins TRBV7-6 to TRBJ2-5; the D gene could be TRBD1 or TRBD2 (6 bases each). Germline V CDR1 and CDR2: SGHVS, FNYEAQ. V lost 2 bases and J 11 bases, leaving 27 bases between the germline ends. The CDR3 has 17 residues. The CDR3 DNA is TGTGCCAGCAGCTTAAAAGCAGGGGCGATCAACCCGGGAGAGCAGTACTTC. Its protein product is CASSLKAGAINPGEQYF.

This clonotype has just a few counts. This sequence joins TRBV28 and TRBJ2-5; a possible D gene is TRBD2 (6 bases). V lost 3 bases, J lost 5 bases, and 13 bases lay in between. Germline CDR1 is MDHEN and CDR2 is SYDVKM. The CDR3 totals 14 residues. The CDR3 region is CASSLSGRWETQYF. CDR3 DNA: TGTGCCAGCAGTTTGTCTGGGAGGTGGGAGACCCAGTACTTC.

This clonotype was detected a few times. The chain links TRBV15 to TRBJ2-3; TRBD1 or TRBD2 may be the D gene (6 bases each). Germline V lookup: CDR1 LNHNV, CDR2 YYDKDF (reference sequence). This CDR3 spans 16 amino acids. V gave up 2 bases and J gave up 3 bases, with 15 bases separating them. This chain's CDR3 is CATSRRQGGMTDTQYF. Written as DNA, the CDR3 is TGTGCCACCAGCAGACGACAAGGGGGGATGACAGATACGCAGTATTTT.

V and J are TRBV3-1 and TRBJ2-5; D may be TRBD2 (5 bases). The CDR3 totals 12 residues. V was cut by 4 bases and J by 11 bases, with 14 bases left in between. Looked up from germline, CDR1 is LGHDT and CDR2 is YNNKEL (reference sequence). The CDR3 spells CASSPERVAQYF. CDR3 sequence (DNA): TGTGCCAGCAGCCCCGAGAGGGTGGCACAGTACTTC.

The chain joins TRBV15 to TRBJ2-7, with D maybe TRBD2 (5 bases). Germline CDR1 is LNHNV and CDR2 is YYDKDF (reference sequence). The V and J ends lost 1 base and 3 bases respectively, with 13 bases between them. The CDR3 is made up of 15 amino acids. CDR3 in DNA: TGTGCCACCAGCAGAGGCGAGGGAGCCTACTACGAGCAGTACTTC. As protein: CATSRGEGAYYEQYF.

The J gene is TRBJ2-5, the V gene TRBV4-2, with 8 bases fitting TRBD2. The germline V gene encodes CDR1 LGHNA and CDR2 YNFKEQ. The CDR3 loop spans 18 amino acids. The J segment lost 2 bases and the V segment lost 6 bases, leaving 17 bases of the junction unmatched. In DNA form, the CDR3 reads TGTGCCAGCAGGGAACCGGACTCGGGGGGGACTAATCAAGAGACCCAGTACTTC. It yields the protein CASREPDSGGTNQETQYF.

This clonotype was counted between two and nine times. V usage is TRBV2 and J usage is TRBJ2-7; TRBD1 might be the D (6 bases). Germline V lookup: CDR1 SNHLY, CDR2 FYNNEI. The CDR3 contains 13 residues. V lost 10 bases to trimming and J lost 6 bases, with 19 bases between them. The CDR3 bases are TGTGCCACTACGGGACAATTGAATTCCGAGCAGTACTTC. Translating gives CATTGQLNSEQYF.

The V and J genes are TRBV18 and TRBJ1-1; 7 nucleotides align to TRBD1. Trimming cost V 4 bases and J 8 bases; bases outside gene matches: 7. This CDR3 region has 13 residues. Germline V gene sequence: CDR1 KGHSH, CDR2 LQKENI. The CDR3 region has the DNA TGTGCCAGCTCACTAGGGACAGCGCTCGAAGCTTTCTTT. Its translation: CASSLGTALEAFF.

This clonotype was observed at least ten times. The genes are TRBV7-2 and TRBJ2-5; 9 bases align to TRBD2. There are 17 residues in the CDR3. Germline values: CDR1 SGHTA, CDR2 FQGNSA. Trimming at V came to 4 bases and at J to 5 bases, leaving 14 bases not matched to a gene. Written as DNA, the CDR3 is TGTGCCAGCAGCTCATCGTCGTCGCGGGGGGGCCCTGAGACCCAGTACTTC. Its protein is CASSSSSSRGGPETQYF.

The chain joins TRBV6-5 to TRBJ2-3, with D possibly matching TRBD2 (5 bases). The CDR3 covers 14 residues. The V gene's germline CDR1 is MNHEY and CDR2 SVGAGI. V lost 2 bases and J 3 bases, leaving 9 bases between the germline ends. The CDR3, as DNA: TGTGCCAGCAGTTACGGGAGTGGGACAGATACGCAGTATTTT. Translating it yields CASSYGSGTDTQYF.

The J gene is TRBJ2-5, the V gene TRBV7-2, with 13 bases identical to TRBD2. This CDR3 contains 15 residues. V lost 4 bases and J lost 4; bases outside the gene matches: 3. Germline V gives CDR1 SGHTA, CDR2 FQGNSA. In nucleotides, the CDR3 is TGTGCCAGCAGCTACGGACTAGCGGGGGTAGAGACCCAGTACTTC. It codes for CASSYGLAGVETQYF.

This sequence joins TRBV6-2 or TRBV6-3 and TRBJ1-6; 10 bases align to TRBD1. The trim removed 4 bases at V and 8 bases at J, leaving 5 bases unmatched. The CDR3 length is 15 residues. From germline, CDR1 is MNHEY and CDR2 SVGEGT. The CDR3 protein is CASSSAGTGDSPLHF. CDR3 DNA: TGTGCCAGCAGTTCAGCCGGGACAGGGGATTCACCCCTCCACTTT.

This clonotype was detected a few times. V usage is TRBV6-5 and J usage is TRBJ1-2; D gene ambiguous. The V gene's germline CDR1 is MNHEY and CDR2 SVGAGI. This CDR3 is built from 13 residues. V was trimmed by 6 bases and J by 5 bases, leaving 13 bases between them. The CDR3 DNA sequence: TGTGCCAGCAGACCATCGAGGATTTATGGCTACACCTTC. Amino acids: CASRPSRIYGYTF.

V and J are TRBV29-1 and TRBJ2-3, with D possibly being TRBD1 (6 bases). V was pared by 7 bases and J by 8 bases, with 13 bases between. This CDR3 has 11 residues. Germline CDR1 and CDR2: SQVTM and ANQGSEA. This CDR3 reads CSGGHTGTQYF. The CDR3 DNA reads TGCAGCGGGGGGCACACCGGTACGCAGTATTTT.

Details on this clonotype: Germline is not matched at one junction end, which may reflect a read error. The chain carries TRBV28 and TRBJ2-7, with TRBD2 matching 8 bases. The better agreement between TRBJ2-5 and the DNA end casts doubt on the J call. Germline CDR1 is MDHEN and CDR2 is SYDVKM. The CDR3 loop spans 16 amino acids. This CDR3 is CASSLYGGALSETQYF. In nucleotides, the CDR3 is TGTGCCAGCAGCTTATACGGGGGGGCCCTGTCTGAGACCCAGTACTTC.

Points on this clonotype: Relative to the germline gene, one junction end is altered; a read error may explain this. V is TRBV11-2 and J is TRBJ2-5; 7 bases line up with TRBD1. This CDR3 spans 15 amino acids. In germline, CDR1 is SGHAT, CDR2 FQNNGV. CDR3 residues: CASSLLTGLGKTQYF. The CDR3 DNA is TGCGCCAGCAGCTTACTGACAGGGTTAGGAAAGACCCAGTACTTC.

This clonotype was recorded many times. The chain uses TRBV12-3 or TRBV12-4 and TRBJ2-1, with a weak D call TRBD1 (6 bases). With 2 bases removed from V and 0 bases from J, the gap between germline ends came to 8 bases. This CDR3 comprises 15 residues. DNA for the CDR3: TGTGCCAGCAGTTTAACAGGGAGCTCCTACAATGAGCAGTTCTTC. This sequence encodes CASSLTGSSYNEQFF.